A single TCR beta chain is shown here with its context. Its antigen is currently not known. No much larger clone is present one base from it, and per-base qualities are unavailable. The immunoSEQ Assay, a bias-controlled multiplex PCR, was used to amplify TCRbeta CDR3 regions from genomic DNA. In the authors' own workflow: The number of nucleated cells in each sample was estimated from the amplification of reference gene primers within the assay. To quantify the absolute abundance of each unique TCRbeta CDR3 rearrangement, sequence reads were collapsed and filtered. For each sample, productive Simpson clonality was calculated as the square root of Simpson's diversity index across productive rearrangements. TCRdb retrieved this table from immuneACCESS and kept in-frame rearrangements only. Not all clones are present; in checked studies, unresolved V genes account for under half, and no reason is known for the remainder. That table supplies the V and J calls and clone size; D and trimming were determined from the DNA. In this sample the table shows around 130,000 clones, 90% of which occur a single time. Together, the top ten hold more than 9.5% of the sample.

The germline V gene (reference sequence) sets CDR1 to LGHDT and CDR2 to YNNKEL. The junction shows trimming of 4 bases on V and 3 bases on J, and the gene matches do not reach 5 bases of it. The CDR3 contains 14 residues, cysteine and phenylalanine counted. The kept DNA is CDR3 alone, 42 bases in frame from the first base. This specimen belongs to a study of blood T cell repertoires in COVID-19 (dated by TCRdb to the early 2020s). For the study in its entirety: Collaborator samples came from the United States, Italy and Spain and covered acute and convalescent phases of COVID-19. Samples were obtained from the ongoing ImmuneRACE study (first 160 participants) and from 950 to 1,500 subjects provided by 6 global collaborators. Sample metadata almost always included a de-identified subject ID, COVID-19 status, age in years and sex. HLA class I and class II types, where available, came from metadata supplied by the sample provider rather than from assay-based typing. The dataset comprised deeply sampled blood TCRbeta repertoires from subjects exposed to, actively infected with, or recovered from COVID-19. The material from the prospective study consisted of cDNA or gDNA derived from T cells, B-cell-depleted T cells, or PBMCs. The repertoires were released in a freely available public database meant as a resource for research on the immune response to SARS-CoV-2.

Whole blood was collected in K2EDTA tubes by collaborating institutions according to the institutions' own protocols. For TCRbeta analysis, collaborator samples were shipped as frozen whole blood, as isolated PBMCs, or as DNA extracted from either sample type. Broad study findings and their caveats: Clinical and demographic metadata were provided uncurated, with the amount varying by source and participant.

This receptor was obtained from a woman older than 75 with acute or convalescent COVID-19. The rearranged segments are TRBV3-1 (or the pseudogene TRBV3-2) and TRBJ1-1, with 7 middle bases fitting TRBD1. The sample taken for sequencing was peripheral blood. The CDR3 is CASSRGRGDTEAFF. The nucleotide sequence is given as TGTGCCAGCAGCCGGGGCAGGGGGGACACTGAAGCTTTCTTT.